This is a list of T cell receptor beta chains from one sample in a study of blood T cell repertoires in COVID-19. Clones were read by immunoSEQ multiplex PCR, and TCRdb kept only the in-frame ones, dropping some. Of about 200,000 clones in the sample, around nine tenths were seen once. The specimen was peripheral blood. Receptor source: a man between 50 and 59 years old with acute or convalescent COVID-19. CDR3s include the opening cysteine and the closing phenylalanine or tryptophan. D genes are given only for firm matches. The size of a clone is reported for some rows only, either as once, few or many, or as a class for expanded clones.

clone size	D gene	V gene	J gene	CDR3 protein	CDR3 DNA
NA	TRBD1	TRBV11-3	TRBJ2-2	CASSLFLGTGEAGELFF	TGTGCCAGCAGCTTATTTTTGGGGACAGGGGAGGCCGGGGAGCTGTTTTTT
NA	NA	TRBV6-5	TRBJ2-3	CASRGALAGDTQYF	TGTGCCAGCAGGGGAGCCCTGGCGGGAGATACGCAGTATTTT
NA	TRBD1	TRBV29-1	TRBJ1-1	CSVATPGQGLPEAFF	TGCAGCGTCGCTACACCGGGACAGGGGTTACCTGAAGCTTTCTTT
NA	NA	TRBV6-7	TRBJ1-6	CASSYGGGRNSPLHF	TGTGCCAGCAGTTACGGCGGGGGTCGGAATTCACCCCTCCACTTT
NA	TRBD2	TRBV7-9	TRBJ2-7	CASSPHGGRNEQYF	TGTGCCAGCAGCCCGCATGGCGGGAGGAACGAGCAGTACTTC
NA	NA	TRBV18	TRBJ1-1	CASSSGGTEAFF	TGTGCCAGCTCCTCGGGGGGGACTGAAGCTTTCTTT
once	TRBD2	TRBV5-1	TRBJ2-5	CASSLEGSGRAETQYF	TGCGCCAGCAGCTTGGAGGGTAGCGGGAGGGCAGAGACCCAGTACTTC
NA	TRBD2	TRBV4-3	TRBJ2-5	CASSQDLAGGWRETQYF	TGCGCCAGCAGCCAAGATCTGGCGGGGGGTTGGAGAGAGACCCAGTACTTC
few	NA	TRBV6-5	TRBJ1-5	CASFPGVSNQPQHF	TGTGCCAGCTTCCCAGGGGTTAGCAATCAGCCCCAGCATTTT
NA	TRBD2	TRBV28	TRBJ2-1	CASSLRGGSSYNEQFF	TGTGCCAGCAGTTTACGCGGGGGGTCCTCCTACAATGAGCAGTTCTTC
NA	NA	TRBV7-2	TRBJ1-1	CASSLLQGNTEAFF	TGTGCCAGCAGCTTACTGCAGGGGAACACTGAAGCTTTCTTT
NA	TRBD1	TRBV27	TRBJ1-2	CASSLDRAGTYGYTF	TGTGCCAGCAGTTTGGACAGGGCCGGAACCTATGGCTACACCTTC
NA	NA	TRBV15	TRBJ2-3	CATSREYNTQYF	TGTGCCACCAGCAGAGAATACAATACGCAGTATTTT
NA	TRBD1	TRBV19	TRBJ1-1	CASSVPGQGWSTEAFF	TGTGCCAGTAGCGTCCCGGGACAGGGGTGGAGCACTGAAGCTTTCTTT
NA	TRBD1	TRBV25-1	TRBJ1-2	CASSGTGGVGYYGYTF	TGTGCCAGCAGTGGAACAGGGGGCGTTGGGTACTATGGCTACACCTTC
few	NA	TRBV19	TRBJ1-3	CASSTRAGRRSGNTIYF	TGTGCCAGTAGTACCCGGGCAGGGAGGAGGTCTGGAAACACCATATATTTT
NA	NA	TRBV14	TRBJ2-5	CASSQGELRRTETQYF	TGTGCCAGCAGCCAAGGGGAGTTAAGGAGGACGGAGACCCAGTACTTC
NA	TRBD1	TRBV6-2/TRBV6-3	TRBJ2-6	CASSRWGQGTHSGANVLTF	TGTGCCAGCAGTCGCTGGGGACAGGGGACTCACTCTGGGGCCAACGTCCTGACTTTC
NA	NA	TRBV6-5	TRBJ1-5	CASSYDGGLDQPQHF	TGTGCCAGCAGTTACGATGGGGGGTTAGATCAGCCCCAGCATTTT
NA	TRBD1	TRBV7-2	TRBJ1-1	CASSNRQGVNTEAFF	TGTGCCAGCAGTAATCGGCAGGGGGTGAACACTGAAGCTTTCTTT
few	NA	TRBV3-1/TRBV3-2	TRBJ2-7	CASSQAGVSYEQYF	TGTGCCAGCAGCCAAGCGGGAGTGAGTTACGAGCAGTACTTC
NA	TRBD2	TRBV6-2/TRBV6-3	TRBJ2-1	CASSYLGLANYNEQFF	TGTGCCAGCAGTTACCTCGGACTAGCGAACTACAATGAGCAGTTCTTC
NA	TRBD1	TRBV18	TRBJ1-5	CASSPTGEFNQPQHF	TGTGCCAGCTCACCAACAGGGGAATTCAATCAGCCCCAGCATTTT
NA	TRBD2	TRBV9	TRBJ2-5	CASSVVAGEGETQYF	TGTGCCAGCAGCGTAGTAGCGGGAGAAGGGGAGACCCAGTACTTC
NA	NA	TRBV29-1	TRBJ1-1	CSAVTGGATEAFF	TGCAGCGCCGTGACTGGCGGGGCCACTGAAGCTTTCTTT
NA	NA	TRBV9	TRBJ2-2	CASSEGGGTGELFF	TGTGCCAGCAGCGAGGGAGGGGGTACCGGGGAGCTGTTTTTT